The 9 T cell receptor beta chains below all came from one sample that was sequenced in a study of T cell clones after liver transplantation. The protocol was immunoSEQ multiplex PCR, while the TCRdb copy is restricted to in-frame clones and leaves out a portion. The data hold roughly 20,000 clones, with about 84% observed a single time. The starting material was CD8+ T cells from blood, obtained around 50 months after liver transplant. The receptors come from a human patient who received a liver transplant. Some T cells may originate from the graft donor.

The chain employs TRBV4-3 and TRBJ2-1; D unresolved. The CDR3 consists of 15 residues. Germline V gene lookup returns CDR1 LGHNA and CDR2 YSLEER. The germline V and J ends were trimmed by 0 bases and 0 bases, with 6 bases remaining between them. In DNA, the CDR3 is TGCGCCAGCAGCCAAGATCCTAGCTCCTACAATGAGCAGTTCTTC. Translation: CASSQDPSSYNEQFF.

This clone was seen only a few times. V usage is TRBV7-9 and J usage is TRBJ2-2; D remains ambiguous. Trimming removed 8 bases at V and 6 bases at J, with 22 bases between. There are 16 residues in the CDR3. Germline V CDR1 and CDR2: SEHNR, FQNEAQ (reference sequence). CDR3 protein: CASGVTGPAFSGELFF. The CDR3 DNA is TGTGCCAGCGGGGTAACGGGTCCGGCCTTTTCCGGGGAGCTGTTTTTT.

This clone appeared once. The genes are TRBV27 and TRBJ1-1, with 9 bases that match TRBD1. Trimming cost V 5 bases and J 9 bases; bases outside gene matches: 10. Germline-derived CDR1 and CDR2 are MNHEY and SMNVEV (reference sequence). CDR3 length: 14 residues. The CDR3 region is CASSPSDRGKKAFF. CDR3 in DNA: TGTGCCAGCAGTCCCTCGGACAGGGGAAAAAAAGCTTTCTTT.

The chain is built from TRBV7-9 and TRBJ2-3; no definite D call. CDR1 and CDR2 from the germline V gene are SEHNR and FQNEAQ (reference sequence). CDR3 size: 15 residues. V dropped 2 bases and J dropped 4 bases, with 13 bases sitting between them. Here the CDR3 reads CASSLSSGRADTQYF. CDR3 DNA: TGTGCCAGCAGCTTAAGCTCCGGTCGGGCAGATACGCAGTATTTT. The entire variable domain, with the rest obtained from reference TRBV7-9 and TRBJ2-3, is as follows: DTGVSQNPRHKITKRGQNVTFRCDPISEHNRLYWYRQTLGQGPEFLTYFQNEAQLEKSRLLSDRFSAERPKGSFSTLEIQRTEQGDSAMYLCASSLSSGRADTQYFGPGTRLTVL.

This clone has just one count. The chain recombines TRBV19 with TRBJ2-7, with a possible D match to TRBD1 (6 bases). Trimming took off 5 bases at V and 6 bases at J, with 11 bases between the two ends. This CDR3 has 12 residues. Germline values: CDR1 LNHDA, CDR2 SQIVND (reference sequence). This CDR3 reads CASSSTGFEQYF. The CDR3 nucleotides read TGTGCCAGTAGTTCAACAGGGTTCGAGCAGTACTTC.

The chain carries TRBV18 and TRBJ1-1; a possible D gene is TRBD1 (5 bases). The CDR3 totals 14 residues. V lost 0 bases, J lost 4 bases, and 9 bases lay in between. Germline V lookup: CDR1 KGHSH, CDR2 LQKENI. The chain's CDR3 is CASSPPGGGTEAFF. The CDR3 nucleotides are TGTGCCAGCTCACCACCCGGGGGGGGCACTGAAGCTTTCTTT.

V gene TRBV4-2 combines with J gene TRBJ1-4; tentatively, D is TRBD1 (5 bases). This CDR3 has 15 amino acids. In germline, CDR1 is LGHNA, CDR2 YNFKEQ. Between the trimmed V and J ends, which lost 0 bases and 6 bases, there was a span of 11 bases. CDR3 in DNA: TGTGCCAGCAGCCAAGATATGGGGGGGGATGAAAAACTGTTTTTT. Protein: CASSQDMGGDEKLFF.

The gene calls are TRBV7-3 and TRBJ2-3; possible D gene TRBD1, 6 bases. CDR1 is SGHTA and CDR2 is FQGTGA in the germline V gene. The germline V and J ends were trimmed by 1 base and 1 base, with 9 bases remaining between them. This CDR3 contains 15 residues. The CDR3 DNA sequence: TGTGCCAGCAGCTTAAGGGGGCCGGGCACAGATACGCAGTATTTT. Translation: CASSLRGPGTDTQYF.

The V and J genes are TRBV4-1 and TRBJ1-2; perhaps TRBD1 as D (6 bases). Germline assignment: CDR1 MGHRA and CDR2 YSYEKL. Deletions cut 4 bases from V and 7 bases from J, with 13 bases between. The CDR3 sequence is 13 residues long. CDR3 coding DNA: TGCGCCAGCAGCCCGTCAGGGGTTTCTGGCTACACCTTC. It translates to CASSPSGVSGYTF.